The clone carrying this T cell receptor (beta chain) showed up just a few times. As handled by the study authors: From reference gene primer amplification, estimates of nucleated cell counts were derived. Data came from immunoSEQ multiplex PCR; TCRdb stores just in-frame clones and leaves some out. That table gives V, J and clone size, and the DNA gave D and trimming. The data contain about 270,000 clones, roughly 84% of them seen just once; the ten biggest clones take up roughly 3.1%. This CDR3 has 13 residues. Germline V gene data show CDR1 as SGHTA and CDR2 as FQGNSA. V gave up 5 bases and J gave up 5 bases, with 12 bases separating them. The entry originates in a study of blood T cell repertoires in COVID-19. In the study overall: Spain, Italy and the United States supplied samples that represented acute and convalescent COVID-19. T cells, B-cell-depleted T cells, or PBMCs supplied cDNA or gDNA.

The chain carries TRBV7-2 and TRBJ2-5, with TRBD2 as a possible D gene (6 bases). Sample: peripheral blood. This receptor was taken from a woman aged 18-29 years with acute or convalescent COVID-19. The CDR3 is CASSRLGAETQYF. The CDR3 region has the DNA TGTGCCAGCAGCCGACTAGGCGCGGAGACCCAGTACTTC. Using reference TRBV7-2 and TRBJ2-5 for the parts outside the CDR3, the full variable domain is GAGVSQSPSNKVTEKGKDVELRCDPISGHTALYWYRQSLGQGLEFLIYFQGNSAPDKSGLPSDRFSAERTGGSVSTLTIQRTQQEDSAVYLCASSRLGAETQYFGPGTRLLVL.